These 8 T cell receptor beta chains were sequenced from one sample in a study of blood T cell repertoires in COVID-19. Repertoires were generated with immunoSEQ multiplex PCR, while TCRdb's copy carries only in-frame clones and drops some. The sample lists 200,000 to 250,000 clones, almost 85% seen once, with around 12% in the top ten. The sequenced sample was peripheral blood. All receptors derive from a woman in her thirties or forties with acute or convalescent COVID-19.

This clone showed up just a few times. This sequence joins TRBV24-1 and TRBJ1-1; 9 bases map to TRBD1. V shed 1 base and J 0 bases; nucleotides not matched to a gene: 11. The CDR3 extends over 19 amino acids. The germline V gene encodes CDR1 KGHDR and CDR2 SFDVKD. The CDR3 region has the DNA TGTGCCACCAGTGATTTTAATCGGGACAGGGTCTACATGAACACTGAAGCTTTCTTT. It encodes CATSDFNRDRVYMNTEAFF.

This chain connects TRBV19 to TRBJ2-3; no clear D. Germline V gene data show CDR1 as LNHDA and CDR2 as SQIVND (reference sequence). With 9 bases removed from V and 0 bases from J, the gap between germline ends came to 10 bases. This CDR3 spans 13 amino acids. The CDR3 region has the DNA TGTGCCAGATTCAGGCCCAGCACAGATACGCAGTATTTT. Amino acids: CARFRPSTDTQYF. Full variable domain (missing parts from reference TRBV19 and TRBJ2-3): DGGITQSPKYLFRKEGQNVTLSCEQNLNHDAMYWYRQDPGQGLRLIYYSQIVNDFQKGDIAEGYSVSREKKESFPLTVTSAQKNPTAFYLCARFRPSTDTQYFGPGTRLTVL.

The chain links TRBV7-8 to TRBJ2-1; 7 nucleotides match TRBD1. CDR3 length: 14 amino acids. From germline, CDR1 is SGHVS and CDR2 FQNEAQ. The V segment lost 10 bases and the J segment 7 bases; nucleotides outside the gene matches: 13. The CDR3 reads CATSQTGHENEQFF. The CDR3 DNA sequence: TGTGCCACCTCTCAGACAGGGCACGAGAATGAGCAGTTCTTC.

This chain uses TRBV6-6 with TRBJ1-5, with D possibly TRBD1 on 6 matching bases. V gave up 5 bases and J gave up 1 base, with 24 bases separating them. The CDR3 is 19 amino acids. Germline V CDR1 and CDR2: MNHNY, SVGAGI (reference sequence). The CDR3 loop is CASSPPSRGIGISNQPQHF. CDR3 bases: TGTGCCAGCAGTCCCCCTTCTAGGGGGATTGGGATCAGCAATCAGCCCCAGCATTTT.

The chain carries TRBV24-1 and TRBJ2-7, with 9 bases lining up with TRBD1. The V and J ends lost 9 bases and 5 bases, in that order; junction bases with no gene match: 19. The CDR3 has 17 residues. CDR1 and CDR2 from the germline V gene are KGHDR and SFDVKD. The CDR3 DNA reads TGTGCCACCGGGAGAGACACCTGGGGACAGGGAGTAAACGAGCAGTACTTC. Protein: CATGRDTWGQGVNEQYF.

The chain is built from TRBV19 and TRBJ2-2, with 7 bases identical to TRBD2. Germline values: CDR1 LNHDA, CDR2 SQIVND (reference sequence). Trimming at V came to 6 bases and at J to 6 bases, leaving 4 bases not matched to a gene. This CDR3 spans 13 amino acids. CDR3 bases: TGTGCCAGTAGCGAAGGGAGGGCCGGGGAGCTGTTTTTT. Its translation: CASSEGRAGELFF.

The genes are TRBV30 and TRBJ2-7; tentative D call: TRBD1 (5 bases). Germline values: CDR1 GTSNPN, CDR2 SVGIG (reference sequence). Deletions cut 3 bases from V and 0 bases from J, with 12 bases between. This CDR3 is 14 amino acids long. The CDR3 sequence: CAWSSRQGSYEQYF. As DNA, the CDR3 is TGTGCCTGGAGCAGTAGGCAGGGCTCCTACGAGCAGTACTTC.

This chain uses TRBV6-5 with TRBJ1-2; TRBD1 matches 8 bases. The CDR3 sequence is 12 residues long. The germline V gene has CDR1 MNHEY and CDR2 SVGAGI. V trimming: 5 bases; J trimming: 8 bases; junction bases outside the gene matches: 4. The CDR3 loop is CASSQWTGGYTF. For the CDR3, the DNA is TGTGCCAGCAGTCAGTGGACAGGGGGCTACACCTTC.